The subject of this entry is one TCR beta chain. This sample was included in a study of blood T cell repertoires in COVID-19. Method: immunoSEQ multiplex PCR; TCRdb's copy keeps in-frame clones and lacks some. This table has 380,000 or so clones, approximately 80% appearing once. The sample consisted of peripheral blood. The clonotype originates from a human donor with acute or convalescent COVID-19. The donor label of this sample is uncertain.

The CDR3 DNA sequence: TGTGCCAGCAAAAATAGCGGGTACACCGGGGAGCTGTTTTTT. It is translated as CASKNSGYTGELFF. The V call is TRBV6-5, the J call TRBJ2-2; 7 positions match TRBD2. Unmatched junction bases numbered 5, after V lost 7 bases and J lost 3 bases. This CDR3 spans 14 amino acids. CDR1 and CDR2 from the germline V gene are MNHEY and SVGAGI.